One sample yielded the 12 T cell receptor beta chains listed below, sequenced in a study of CD8+ T cells in alopecia areata. Following RNA extraction, reverse transcription yielded cDNA that acted as the sequencing template. Sequencing used immunoSEQ multiplex PCR; TCRdb keeps in-frame clones, though not all of them. The data hold under 350,000 clones, with about 62% observed a single time. This sample's treatment: oral pan-JAK inhibitor, 5-10 mg twice daily. The sample here was CD4+ T cells sorted from blood, taken at week 24, from a patient treated with tofacitinib. All receptors come from a human donor with alopecia areata.

This clone was seen a single time. The chain recombines TRBV30 with TRBJ2-5, with D maybe TRBD1 (6 bases). Deletions cut 7 bases from V and 2 bases from J, with 11 bases between. The CDR3 has 12 residues. Germline CDR1 and CDR2: GTSNPN and SVGIG (reference sequence). For the CDR3, the DNA is TGTGCCTCCTCGGACAGTCAAGAGACCCAGTACTTC. Encoded protein: CASSDSQETQYF.

This chain uses TRBV4-1 with TRBJ1-2, with D perhaps TRBD1 (6 bases). V lost 3 bases, J lost 2 bases, and 10 bases lay in between. The CDR3 covers 14 residues. In germline, CDR1 is MGHRA, CDR2 YSYEKL. The CDR3 nucleotides are TGCGCCAGCAGCCACGAGGACAGAAACTATGGCTACACCTTC. It is translated as CASSHEDRNYGYTF.

The V and J genes are TRBV29-1 and TRBJ2-1; TRBD2 matches 9 bases. Trimming cost V 6 bases and J 6 bases; bases outside gene matches: 3. Germline CDR1 and CDR2: SQVTM and ANQGSEA. There are 12 residues in the CDR3. This chain's CDR3 is CSVLTSGNEQFF. The DNA for the CDR3 is TGCAGCGTCCTGACTAGCGGCAATGAGCAGTTCTTC.

Written as DNA, the CDR3 is TGTGCCAGCAACGGGGCGAGACCTCCGTCACCCCTCCACTTT. Protein: CASNGARPPSPLHF. The rearrangement joins TRBV2 to TRBJ1-6; weak D call: TRBD1 (5 bases). Germline CDR1 is SNHLY and CDR2 is FYNNEI. The CDR3 has 14 amino acids. V shed 7 bases and J shed 10 bases, with 17 bases lying between them.

This clone was seen a single time. CDR3 loop: CASSGPGSNTGELFF. CDR3 in DNA: TGTGCCAGCAGTGGGCCGGGGTCGAACACCGGGGAGCTGTTTTTT. V gene TRBV6-1 combines with J gene TRBJ2-2, with a possible D match to TRBD2 (5 bases). The V end was cut by 4 bases, the J end by 0 bases, with 9 bases between. Germline loops: CDR1 MNHNS, CDR2 SASEGT. This CDR3 comprises 15 residues.

This clone was seen ten or more times. This chain connects TRBV19 to TRBJ1-6, with D possibly being TRBD1 (5 bases). Germline assignment: CDR1 LNHDA and CDR2 SQIVND (reference sequence). Trimming removed 4 bases at V and 7 bases at J, with 8 bases between. The CDR3 runs 13 residues. CDR3 bases: TGTGCCAGTAGTACCACAGGAAATTCACCCCTCCACTTT. Translation gives CASSTTGNSPLHF. Supplemented by reference TRBV19 and TRBJ1-6, the full variable domain reads DGGITQSPKYLFRKEGQNVTLSCEQNLNHDAMYWYRQDPGQGLRLIYYSQIVNDFQKGDIAEGYSVSREKKESFPLTVTSAQKNPTAFYLCASSTTGNSPLHFGNGTRLTVT.

This clone occurred a few times. The chain recombines TRBV7-9 with TRBJ1-3; 8 bases align to TRBD1. With V trimmed by 6 bases and J by 2 bases, 3 bases remained unmatched. Germline V gene sequence: CDR1 SEHNR, CDR2 FQNEAQ (reference sequence). The CDR3 has 14 amino acids. The CDR3 spells CASRLTGAGNTIYF. The CDR3, as DNA: TGTGCCAGCAGGCTGACAGGGGCTGGAAACACCATATATTTT.

This clone was counted once. The gene calls are TRBV5-6 and TRBJ1-1; 7 positions agree with TRBD1. After removal of 4 bases from V and 2 bases from J, the junction contained 8 bases not matched to a gene. In germline, CDR1 is SGHDT, CDR2 YYEEEE. The CDR3 has 15 residues. The CDR3 nucleotides read TGTGCCAGCAGCGGGACAGCGCGGCCTAACACTGAAGCTTTCTTT. Amino acids: CASSGTARPNTEAFF.

The J gene is TRBJ2-1, the V gene TRBV5-1; the match to TRBD1 covers 7 bases. J was trimmed by 0 bases and V by 3 bases; bases with no gene match: 6. There are 16 residues in the CDR3. The germline gives CDR1 SGHRS, CDR2 YFSETQ. DNA for the CDR3: TGCGCCAGCAGCTGGGGACAGAGGAGCTCCTACAATGAGCAGTTCTTC. This encodes CASSWGQRSSYNEQFF.

The rearrangement links TRBV30 to TRBJ1-6; TRBD1 is a possible D gene (5 bases). The ends were cut back, 4 bases at V and 9 bases at J, with 13 bases in the middle. This CDR3 region has 13 residues. Looked up from germline, CDR1 is GTSNPN and CDR2 is SVGIG (reference sequence). CDR3 residues: CAWTEGRVSPLHF. CDR3 nucleotide sequence: TGTGCCTGGACCGAGGGCAGGGTTTCACCCCTCCACTTT.

J is TRBJ1-3 and V is TRBV9; 7 nucleotides agree with TRBD1. Germline V gives CDR1 SGDLS, CDR2 YYNGEE. The V segment lost 0 bases and the J segment 7 bases; nucleotides outside the gene matches: 7. This CDR3 comprises 15 residues. The CDR3 region has the DNA TGTGCCAGCAGCGTAGAACCGGACAGGCTCAACACCATATATTTT. This encodes CASSVEPDRLNTIYF.

V and J are TRBV29-1 and TRBJ2-3; D call uncertain. V was shortened by 6 bases and J by 0 bases, with 10 bases between the two germline ends. CDR3 length equals 13 residues. Germline V gives CDR1 SQVTM, CDR2 ANQGSEA. CDR3 coding DNA: TGCAGCGTCAACCTTGGTAGCACAGATACGCAGTATTTT. Translating gives CSVNLGSTDTQYF.